The rows below give T cell receptor beta chains drawn from one sample of a study of T cells in Graves' hyperthyroidism and ophthalmopathy. Each CDR3 protein gets one entry after TCRdb re-called the multiplex PCR reads with MiXCR. There are around 300,000 distinct CDR3 sequences in the sample; roughly 15% occur only once, and 7% to 9.5% lies in the top ten. Input material: blood. All receptors come from a woman aged 40 to 50 with Graves' hyperthyroidism. Both conserved end residues are part of each CDR3. The D gene is left open where the match is weak. For some rows the clone size is stated as once, few or many, or as a class when expanded; others skip it.

CDR3aa	CDR3nt	j_gene	len	abundance	v_gene	d_gene
CASSQARDSGPQHF	TGTGCCAGCAGTCAAGCCCGGGACTCCGGGCCCCAGCATTTT	TRBJ1-5	14	many	TRBV2	.
CASSPPLGKSYGYTF	TGCGCCAGCAGCCCACCTCTGGGAAAAAGCTATGGCTACACCTTC	TRBJ1-2	15	.	TRBV4-1	.
CASGTASGTGELFF	TGTGCCAGCGGGACAGCCTCGGGCACCGGGGAGCTGTTTTTT	TRBJ2-2	14	many	TRBV7-9	TRBD1
CASSLDGGLNQPQHF	TGTGCCAGCAGCTTAGATGGGGGGCTCAATCAGCCCCAGCATTTT	TRBJ1-5	15	many	TRBV7-2	.
CASSPSSGPHEQFF	TGTGCCAGCAGCCCCTCATCCGGGCCACATGAGCAGTTCTTC	TRBJ2-1	14	.	TRBV3-1	.
CASSFSGDTYEQYF	TGTGCCAGCAGCTTCTCCGGGGACACCTACGAGCAGTACTTC	TRBJ2-7	14	many	TRBV7-2	.
CASSAGTDYGYTF	TGTGCCAGCAGTGCCGGGACGGACTATGGCTACACCTTC	TRBJ1-2	13	many	TRBV2	.
CASSTSGRGLPEQYF	TGCGCCAGCAGCACCTCTGGGCGGGGGCTCCCCGAGCAGTACTTC	TRBJ2-7	15	.	TRBV5-1	.
CASPGSRGDGDTQYF	TGTGCCAGCCCAGGGAGTAGGGGAGATGGGGATACGCAGTATTTT	TRBJ2-3	15	many	TRBV7-2	.
CASSMGGQAGREKLFF	TGTGCCAGTAGTATGGGAGGACAGGCAGGACGTGAAAAACTGTTTTTT	TRBJ1-4	16	.	TRBV19	TRBD1
CSARSSGRQDTQYF	TGCAGTGCCCGTTCTAGCGGGAGGCAAGATACGCAGTATTTT	TRBJ2-3	14	many	TRBV20-1	TRBD2
CASSPGGEGYNEQFF	TGTGCCAGCAGCCCGGGGGGGGAGGGCTACAATGAGCAGTTCTTC	TRBJ2-1	15	many	TRBV3-1	TRBD2
CASSLAVAGEQFF	TGCGCCAGCAGCTTGGCGGTCGCCGGTGAGCAGTTCTTC	TRBJ2-1	13	many	TRBV5-1	.
CASSLNSGPYEQYF	TGTGCCAGCAGTCTAAATTCGGGGCCCTACGAGCAGTACTTC	TRBJ2-7	14	many	TRBV6-1	.
CASSLTPPTDTQYF	TGTGCCAGCAGCTTAACACCTCCCACAGATACGCAGTATTTT	TRBJ2-3	14	many	TRBV7-3	.
CASSLVKAGGTEAFF	TGTGCCAGCAGCTTGGTGAAGGCGGGGGGCACTGAAGCTTTCTTT	TRBJ1-1	15	.	TRBV5-4	.
CASSLQDRVPYKQYF	TGCGCCAGCAGCTTGCAGGACAGGGTCCCCTACAAGCAGTACTTC	TRBJ2-7	15	.	TRBV5-1	TRBD1
CAIARDPGANVLTF	TGTGCCATCGCTAGGGACCCTGGGGCCAACGTCCTGACTTTC	TRBJ2-6	14	few	TRBV10-3	.
CASSSLRGLNRSYEQYF	TGTGCCAGCAGCTCTCTTCGGGGGCTTAACCGCTCCTACGAGCAGTACTTC	TRBJ2-7	17	many	TRBV13	.
CSAKGLRGTGELFF	TGCAGTGCTAAGGGCCTCCGAGGAACCGGGGAGCTGTTTTTT	TRBJ2-2	14	many	TRBV20-1	.
CAWKGGVMNTEAFF	TGTGCCTGGAAGGGAGGGGTCATGAACACTGAAGCTTTCTTT	TRBJ1-1	14	.	TRBV30	.
CASPPGGGQTNF	TGTGCCAGCCCCCCAGGCGGGGGGCAGACTAACTTC	TRBJ2-5	12	many	TRBV28	TRBD2
CAWSPGRAGDTQYF	TGTGCCTGGAGCCCCGGGAGGGCTGGAGATACGCAGTATTTT	TRBJ2-3	14	.	TRBV30	TRBD2
CASSLHRANTGELFF	TGTGCCAGCAGTCTCCACCGGGCCAACACCGGGGAGCTGTTTTTT	TRBJ2-2	15	many	TRBV12-3/TRBV12-4	.
CASSQEAGRRSYEQYF	TGCGCCAGCAGCCAAGAAGCAGGGCGCCGCTCCTACGAGCAGTACTTC	TRBJ2-7	16	.	TRBV4-1	.
CASSSGLAGGVYNEQFF	TGTGCCAGCAGCTCTGGACTAGCGGGAGGAGTATACAATGAGCAGTTCTTC	TRBJ2-1	17	many	TRBV13	TRBD2
CASSPAPGQVPYEQYF	TGTGCCAGCAGCCCGGCACCGGGACAGGTTCCCTACGAGCAGTACTTC	TRBJ2-7	16	.	TRBV3-1	TRBD1
CATSGTGGAPQHF	TGTGCCACCAGTGGGACAGGGGGCGCACCCCAGCATTTT	TRBJ1-5	13	.	TRBV24-1	TRBD1
CASHREETQYF	TGTGCCAGCCACCGGGAAGAGACCCAGTACTTC	TRBJ2-5	11	many	TRBV2	.
CSARDAMQFF	TGCAGTGCTAGAGATGCTATGCAGTTCTTC	TRBJ2-1	10	many	TRBV20-1	.
CAISASGTSQETQYF	TGTGCCATCAGTGCTTCGGGGACCTCACAAGAGACCCAGTACTTC	TRBJ2-5	15	many	TRBV10-3	.
CASSVAWGTGELFF	TGTGCCAGCAGCGTAGCTTGGGGCACCGGGGAGCTGTTTTTT	TRBJ2-2	14	.	TRBV9	.
CASRERDNSPLHF	TGTGCCAGTAGGGAGCGTGATAATTCACCCCTCCACTTT	TRBJ1-6	13	few	TRBV19	.
CASSPRGLGGYTF	TGTGCCAGCAGCCCCAGGGGGCTGGGTGGCTACACCTTC	TRBJ1-2	13	many	TRBV3-1	TRBD1
CASSLSSMNTEAFF	TGTGCCAGCAGCTTAAGTAGTATGAACACTGAAGCTTTCTTT	TRBJ1-1	14	many	TRBV11-3	.
CASSLGGHSTDTQYF	TGTGCCAGCAGCTTGGGCGGGCACAGCACAGATACGCAGTATTTT	TRBJ2-3	15	.	TRBV7-9	.
CASSPAGLAGGKWDHEQYF	TGTGCCAGCTCACCCGCGGGACTAGCGGGAGGGAAATGGGATCACGAGCAGTACTTC	TRBJ2-7	19	once	TRBV2	TRBD2
CASSLLPGTGHGYTF	TGTGCCAGCAGCTTACTACCCGGGACAGGGCACGGCTACACCTTC	TRBJ1-2	15	many	TRBV7-9	TRBD1
CASRGAPNTEAFF	TGTGCCAGCAGGGGGGCCCCGAACACTGAAGCTTTCTTT	TRBJ1-1	13	many	TRBV2	.
CAISTEGREAFF	TGTGCCATCAGTACCGAAGGACGGGAAGCTTTCTTT	TRBJ1-1	12	.	TRBV10-3	.
CASSETTDTQYF	TGTGCCAGCAGTGAAACCACAGATACGCAGTATTTT	TRBJ2-3	12	many	TRBV2	.
CASSRDISSYNEQFF	TGTGCCAGCAGCCGGGACATCTCCTCCTACAATGAGCAGTTCTTC	TRBJ2-1	15	.	TRBV13	.
CASSVGSRGQETQYF	TGTGCCAGCAGTGTAGGCAGTCGAGGCCAAGAGACCCAGTACTTC	TRBJ2-5	15	many	TRBV6-1	.
CASGPLAAETQYF	TGTGCTAGTGGGCCACTAGCGGCGGAGACCCAGTACTTC	TRBJ2-5	13	many	TRBV12-5	TRBD2
CASTATGTSGVGSYEQYF	TGTGCCAGCACCGCGACCGGGACTAGCGGGGTGGGCTCCTACGAGCAGTACTTC	TRBJ2-7	18	many	TRBV3-1	TRBD2
CSASTVPPYNEQFF	TGCAGTGCTAGTACCGTTCCCCCCTACAATGAGCAGTTCTTC	TRBJ2-1	14	.	TRBV20-1	.
CASSVGLAGADPYNEQFF	TGTGCCAGCAGCGTGGGACTAGCGGGAGCGGACCCTTACAATGAGCAGTTCTTC	TRBJ2-1	18	.	TRBV9	TRBD2
CSAWTSRSYQETQYF	TGCAGTGCATGGACTAGCCGATCCTACCAAGAGACCCAGTACTTC	TRBJ2-5	15	.	TRBV20-1	TRBD2
CATSPRTAGVREKLFF	TGTGCCACCAGCCCCCGGACGGCAGGGGTGAGGGAAAAACTGTTTTTT	TRBJ1-4	16	many	TRBV15	.
CSARGEARGEQYF	TGCAGTGCTAGAGGGGAGGCCCGGGGGGAGCAGTACTTC	TRBJ2-7	13	many	TRBV20-1	.
CASSFDGGSYEQYF	TGTGCCAGCAGTTTTGACGGGGGGTCCTACGAGCAGTACTTC	TRBJ2-7	14	many	TRBV27	TRBD2
CASTRHGEGNQPQHF	TGTGCCAGCACTCGACACGGGGAAGGCAATCAGCCCCAGCATTTT	TRBJ1-5	15	.	TRBV6-4	.
CASSETVGNTIYF	TGTGCCAGCAGCGAAACAGTCGGAAACACCATATATTTT	TRBJ1-3	13	many	TRBV9	.
CASRMGGGQPQHF	TGTGCCAGCAGGATGGGGGGAGGCCAGCCCCAGCATTTT	TRBJ1-5	13	many	TRBV28	.
CASSAGGGRAFRDTQYF	TGTGCCAGCAGCGCTGGGGGCGGGAGGGCCTTTAGAGATACGCAGTATTTT	TRBJ2-3	17	.	TRBV9	TRBD2
CASSLGGFTEAFF	TGTGCCAGCAGCTTAGGGGGCTTCACTGAAGCTTTCTTT	TRBJ1-1	13	many	TRBV7-2	.
CATSDTRQGDTGELFF	TGTGCCACCAGTGACACGAGACAGGGCGACACCGGGGAGCTGTTTTTT	TRBJ2-2	16	.	TRBV24-1	TRBD1
CASSLIRDTLYAQYF	TGTGCCAGCAGCCTGATTAGGGACACCCTATACGCGCAGTACTTC	TRBJ2-7	15	few	TRBV7-8	.
CASSSVKKSYEQYF	TGTGCCAGCAGTTCCGTAAAGAAGTCCTACGAGCAGTACTTC	TRBJ2-7	14	.	TRBV28	.